A single TCR beta chain is shown here with its context. PCR was performed using 60 Vbeta and 13 Jbeta primers. Sequencing was performed with immunoSEQ multiplex PCR; in TCRdb, only in-frame clones are kept and a portion is missing. The table lists approximately 180,000 clones, approximately 84% of them singletons. The record originates from a study of cytomegalovirus exposure and HLA in healthy donors. This CDR3 is 16 amino acids long. V shed 0 bases and J 7 bases; nucleotides not matched to a gene: 4. Germline assignment: CDR1 MNHEY and CDR2 SVGAGI. V and J are TRBV6-5 and TRBJ2-4, with 12 bases matching TRBD2. Sample: PBMCs. This clonotype was obtained from a girl under 18 in good health and CMV-seropositive. The CDR3 nucleotides read TGTGCCAGCAGTTACTCCTGGACTAGCGGGACTAACATTCAGTACTTC. Translating gives CASSYSWTSGTNIQYF.